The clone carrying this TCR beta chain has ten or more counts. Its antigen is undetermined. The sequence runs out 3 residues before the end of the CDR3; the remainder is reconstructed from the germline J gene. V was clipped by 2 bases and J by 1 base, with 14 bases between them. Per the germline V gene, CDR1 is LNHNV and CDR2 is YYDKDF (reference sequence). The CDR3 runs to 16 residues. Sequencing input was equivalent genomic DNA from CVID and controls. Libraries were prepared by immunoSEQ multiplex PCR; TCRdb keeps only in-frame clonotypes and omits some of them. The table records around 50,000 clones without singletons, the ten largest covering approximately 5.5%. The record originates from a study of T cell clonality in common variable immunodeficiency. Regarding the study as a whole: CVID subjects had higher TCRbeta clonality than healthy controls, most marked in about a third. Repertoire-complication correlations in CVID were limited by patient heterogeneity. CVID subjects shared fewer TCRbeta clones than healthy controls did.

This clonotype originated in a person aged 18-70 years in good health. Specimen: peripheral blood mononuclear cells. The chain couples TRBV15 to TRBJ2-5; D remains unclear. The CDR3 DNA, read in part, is TGTGCCACCAGCAGAATTACAGCCGGAAGCCAAGAGACC. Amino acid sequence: CATSRITAGSQET. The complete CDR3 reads CATSRITAGSQETQYF.